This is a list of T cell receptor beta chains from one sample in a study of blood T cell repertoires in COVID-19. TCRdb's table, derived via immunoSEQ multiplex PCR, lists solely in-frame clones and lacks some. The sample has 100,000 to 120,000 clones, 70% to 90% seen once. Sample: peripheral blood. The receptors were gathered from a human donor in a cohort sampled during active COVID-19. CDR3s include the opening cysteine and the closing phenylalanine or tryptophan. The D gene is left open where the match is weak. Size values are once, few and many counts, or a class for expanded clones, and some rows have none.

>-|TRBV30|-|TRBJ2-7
TGTGCCTGGAGCCGGACAGTCGGCTACGAGCAGTACTTC
CAWSRTVGYEQYF
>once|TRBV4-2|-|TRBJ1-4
TGTGCCAGCAGCCGGGAGGTTAGTAATGAAAAACTGTTTTTT
CASSREVSNEKLFF
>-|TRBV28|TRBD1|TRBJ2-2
TGTGCCAGCAGACCCCCGGGACAGGGGTTTTTAGGCGACACCGGGGAGCTGTTTTTT
CASRPPGQGFLGDTGELFF
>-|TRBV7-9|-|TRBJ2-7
TGTGCCAGCAGCTTCCGGGACTCTTACTACGAGCAGTACTTC
CASSFRDSYYEQYF
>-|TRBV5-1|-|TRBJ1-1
TGCGCCAGCAGCTTGGTCCCAGGCGCTGACATGAACACTGAAGCTTTCTTT
CASSLVPGADMNTEAFF
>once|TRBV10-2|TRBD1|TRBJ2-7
TGCGCCAGCAAAAGGGGGCCAGGACAGGGCGGCTACGAGCAGTACTTC
CASKRGPGQGGYEQYF
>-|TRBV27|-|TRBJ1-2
TGTGCCAGCAAGGACAGCTCCTATGGCTACACCTTC
CASKDSSYGYTF
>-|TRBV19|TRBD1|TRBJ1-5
TGTGCCAGTACCATGACAGGGCTCCTATATCAGCCCCAGCATTTT
CASTMTGLLYQPQHF
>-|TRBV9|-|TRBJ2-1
TGTGCCAGCAGCGTCGAGGACAGATTATCCTACAATGAGCAGTTCTTC
CASSVEDRLSYNEQFF
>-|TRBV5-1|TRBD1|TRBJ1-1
TGCGCCAGCAGCGCTTCCAGGGGGCGGTACACTGAAGCTTTCTTT
CASSASRGRYTEAFF
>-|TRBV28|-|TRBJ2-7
TGTGCCAGCAGTTCAACTCAATTTTTCTCCTACGAGCAGTACTTC
CASSSTQFFSYEQYF
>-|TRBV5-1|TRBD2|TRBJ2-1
TGCGCCAGCAGCTTGGTTTTGGGGACTAGCGGGGGGTATGAGCAGTTCTTC
CASSLVLGTSGGYEQFF
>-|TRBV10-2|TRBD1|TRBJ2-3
TGCGCCAGCAGGACCAACCAGGGGGTTGGAACAGATACGCAGTATTTT
CASRTNQGVGTDTQYF
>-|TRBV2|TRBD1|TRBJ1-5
TGTGCCAGCAGTCTCGACAGGGGAGATCAGCCCCAGCATTTT
CASSLDRGDQPQHF
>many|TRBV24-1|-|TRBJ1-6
TGTGCCACCAGTGCGGCAGGGGAATCACCCCTCCACTTT
CATSAAGESPLHF
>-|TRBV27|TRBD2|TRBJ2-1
TGTGCCAGCAGTCGACTAGCGGCGCGGAGCTCCTACAATGAGCAGTTCTTC
CASSRLAARSSYNEQFF
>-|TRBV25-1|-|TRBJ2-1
TGTGCCAGCAGTGGGCGGGGTTCTTACAATGAGCAGTTCTTC
CASSGRGSYNEQFF
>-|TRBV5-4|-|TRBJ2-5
TGTGCCAGCAGCTCCCCCGTAAAAGAGACCCAGTACTTC
CASSSPVKETQYF
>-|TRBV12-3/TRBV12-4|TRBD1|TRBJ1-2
TGTGCCAGCAGCCCGACAGGGTCTAATGGCTACACCTTC
CASSPTGSNGYTF
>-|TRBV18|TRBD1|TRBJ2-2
TGTGCCAGCTCACCACCGGACAGGGGCTTCTACACCGGGGAGCTGTTTTTT
CASSPPDRGFYTGELFF
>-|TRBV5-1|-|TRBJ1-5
TGCGCCAGCAGCTTGCAACCCACCGGGGATCAGCCCCAGCATTTT
CASSLQPTGDQPQHF
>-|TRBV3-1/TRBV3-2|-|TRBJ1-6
TGTGCCAGCAGCCAGACGTGGAGTTTGGATTCACCCCTCCACTTT
CASSQTWSLDSPLHF
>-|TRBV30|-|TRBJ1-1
TGTGCCTGGAGTGTAAGTCGGGGAACTGAAGCTTTCTTT
CAWSVSRGTEAFF
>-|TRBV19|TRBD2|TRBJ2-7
TGTGCCAGTAGCCCCCCGAGGACTAGCGGGAACGAGCAGTACTTC
CASSPPRTSGNEQYF
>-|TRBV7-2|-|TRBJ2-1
TGTGCCAGCAGCACGCCCGTTCAGGGTAATGAGCAGTTCTTC
CASSTPVQGNEQFF
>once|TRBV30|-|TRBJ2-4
TGTGCCTGGACTAAGGGGACTTTCAAAAACATTCAGTACTTC
CAWTKGTFKNIQYF
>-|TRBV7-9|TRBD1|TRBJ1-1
TGTGCCAGCAGCCCCGGACAGGGGGATTCCACTGAAGCTTTCTTT
CASSPGQGDSTEAFF
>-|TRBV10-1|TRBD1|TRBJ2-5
TGCGCCAGCAGTGAGGGACAGGGGGCAGAGACCCAGTACTTC
CASSEGQGAETQYF
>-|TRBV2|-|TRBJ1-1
TGTGCCAGCAGTTTCGCGGCCATGAACACTGAAGCTTTCTTT
CASSFAAMNTEAFF
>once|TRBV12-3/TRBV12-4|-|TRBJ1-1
TGTGCCAGCAGTTTGGGAGGGGACACTGAAGCTTTCTTT
CASSLGGDTEAFF
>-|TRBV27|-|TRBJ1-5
TGTGCCAGCAGTTCGACGGGGTTTCAGCCCCAGCATTTT
CASSSTGFQPQHF
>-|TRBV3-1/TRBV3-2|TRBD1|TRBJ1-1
TGTGCCAGCAGGGGACAGGCCACGGGGAACACTGAAGCTTTCTTT
CASRGQATGNTEAFF
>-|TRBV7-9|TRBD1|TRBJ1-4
TGTGCCAGCAGCTCGGGACAGGGGGAAGCAAAACTGTTTTTT
CASSSGQGEAKLFF
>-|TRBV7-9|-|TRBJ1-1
TGTGCCAGCAGCTTGGGAGGGACCACTGAAGCTTTCTTT
CASSLGGTTEAFF
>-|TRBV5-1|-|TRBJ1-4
TGCGCCAGCAGCCCTGGGGCAGGGAGGGGCGAAAAACTGTTTTTT
CASSPGAGRGEKLFF
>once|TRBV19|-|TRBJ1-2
TGTGCCAGTAGTCCTCAGGGGAACTATGGCTACACCTTC
CASSPQGNYGYTF
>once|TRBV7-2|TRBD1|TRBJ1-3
TGTGCCAGCAGCTCGACAGGGTCTGGAAACACCATATATTTT
CASSSTGSGNTIYF
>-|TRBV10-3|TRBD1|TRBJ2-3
TGTGCCATCTCAACGACAGGGGGGGCCACAGATACGCAGTATTTT
CAISTTGGATDTQYF
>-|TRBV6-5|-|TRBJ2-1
TGTGCCAGCAGTTCCGGTAGAACCTCCTACAATGAGCAGTTCTTC
CASSSGRTSYNEQFF
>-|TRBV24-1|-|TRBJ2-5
TGTGCCACCAGTACAAAAGAGACCCAGTACTTC
CATSTKETQYF